These 5 T cell receptor beta chains came from one sample sequenced in a study of identifying expanded T cells in peripheral blood. Some clones are missing from TCRdb's copy, which holds only in-frame ones; the method was immunoSEQ multiplex PCR. The repertoire holds 95,000 to 100,000 clones, with 87% as singletons. Sequencing was performed on blood. These receptors originate from a person aged 18-69 years in good health.

The chain joins TRBV28 to TRBJ2-5; 7 bases are a match to TRBD2. Germline V lookup: CDR1 MDHEN, CDR2 SYDVKM. The ends lost 4 bases at V and 3 bases at J; junction bases unmatched: 8. The CDR3 has 15 amino acids. The CDR3 sequence: CASSSSYAGEETQYF. The CDR3 DNA follows: TGTGCCAGCAGTTCTTCCTACGCGGGGGAAGAGACCCAGTACTTC.

The chain is built from TRBV19 and TRBJ2-2; D not resolved. The CDR3 loop spans 12 amino acids. Germline loops: CDR1 LNHDA, CDR2 SQIVND (reference sequence). Between the trimmed V and J ends, which lost 8 bases and 1 base, there was a span of 5 bases. CDR3 loop: CASWGNTGELFF. The CDR3 bases are TGTGCCAGTTGGGGGAACACCGGGGAGCTGTTTTTT. The whole variable domain, filled in from reference TRBV19 and TRBJ2-2, reads DGGITQSPKYLFRKEGQNVTLSCEQNLNHDAMYWYRQDPGQGLRLIYYSQIVNDFQKGDIAEGYSVSREKKESFPLTVTSAQKNPTAFYLCASWGNTGELFFGEGSRLTVL.

This chain connects TRBV4-1 to TRBJ2-3; a possible D gene is TRBD2 (6 bases). CDR1 and CDR2 from the germline V gene are MGHRA and YSYEKL. This CDR3 is built from 14 residues. The germline V and J ends were trimmed by 2 bases and 8 bases, with 14 bases remaining between them. CDR3 DNA: TGCGCCAGCAGCCAACCCCGGGGGTCCGGTACGCAGTATTTT. Amino acid sequence: CASSQPRGSGTQYF.

The count of this clone is one. The CDR3, as DNA: TGTGCCAGCAGCTTAGGCGGGGCACAGGGCCGATTTAATTCACCCCTCCACTTT. Its protein product is CASSLGGAQGRFNSPLHF. The chain uses TRBV11-2 and TRBJ1-6; a possible D gene is TRBD1 (6 bases). The V and J ends lost 1 base and 6 bases respectively, with 19 bases between them. Germline lookup yields CDR1 SGHAT and CDR2 FQNNGV. The CDR3 extends over 18 amino acids.

The chain is built from TRBV11-2 and TRBJ2-6; no clear D. Germline assignment: CDR1 SGHAT and CDR2 FQNNGV. Trimming removed 1 base from V and 3 bases from J, with 4 bases in between. This CDR3 comprises 14 residues. CDR3 in DNA: TGTGCCAGCAGCTTAGGATATGGGGCCAACGTCCTGACTTTC. Translated: CASSLGYGANVLTF.